The present T cell receptor (beta chain) was sequenced within a study of control samples from healthy donors and cancer patients. Clones were read by immunoSEQ multiplex PCR, and TCRdb kept only the in-frame ones, dropping some. Here the sample spans about 65,000 clones, 90% being singletons. The clonotype was recovered from a woman between 50 and 59 years old with colorectal cancer. The source material was PBMCs.

The CDR3 protein is CASSQAARGEEKLFF. CDR3 sequence (DNA): TGTGCCAGCAGTCAGGCCGCCAGGGGGGAAGAAAAACTGTTTTTT. This sequence joins TRBV2 and TRBJ1-4; 7 bases fit TRBD1. The germline gives CDR1 SNHLY, CDR2 FYNNEI. This CDR3 contains 15 residues. V shed 5 bases, J shed 8 bases, and the junction held 11 bases outside the gene matches.